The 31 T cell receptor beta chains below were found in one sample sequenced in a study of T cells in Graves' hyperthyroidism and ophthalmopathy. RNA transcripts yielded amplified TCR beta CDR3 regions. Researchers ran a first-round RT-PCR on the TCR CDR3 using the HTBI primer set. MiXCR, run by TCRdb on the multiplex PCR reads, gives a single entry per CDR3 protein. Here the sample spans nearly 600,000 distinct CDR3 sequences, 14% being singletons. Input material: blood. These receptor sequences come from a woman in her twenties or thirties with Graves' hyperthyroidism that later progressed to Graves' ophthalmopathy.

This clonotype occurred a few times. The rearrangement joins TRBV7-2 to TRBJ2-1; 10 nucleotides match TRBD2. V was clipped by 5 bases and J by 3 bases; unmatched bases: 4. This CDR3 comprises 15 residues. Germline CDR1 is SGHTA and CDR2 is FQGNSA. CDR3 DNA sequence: TGTGCCAGCAGCGCTACTAGCGGGAACTACAATGAGCAGTTCTTC. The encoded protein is CASSATSGNYNEQFF.

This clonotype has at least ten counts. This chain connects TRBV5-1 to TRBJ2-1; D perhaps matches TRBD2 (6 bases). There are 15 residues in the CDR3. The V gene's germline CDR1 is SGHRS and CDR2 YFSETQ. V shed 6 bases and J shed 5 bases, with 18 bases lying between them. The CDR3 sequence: CASTPGLPVNNEQFF. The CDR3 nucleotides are TGCGCCAGCACTCCGGGACTGCCTGTCAACAATGAGCAGTTCTTC.

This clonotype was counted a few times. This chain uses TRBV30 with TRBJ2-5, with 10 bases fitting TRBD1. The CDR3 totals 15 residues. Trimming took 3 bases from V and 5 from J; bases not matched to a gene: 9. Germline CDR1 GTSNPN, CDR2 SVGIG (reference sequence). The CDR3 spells CAWRPGQGKWETQYF. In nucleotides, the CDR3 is TGTGCCTGGAGGCCGGGACAGGGGAAGTGGGAGACCCAGTACTTC.

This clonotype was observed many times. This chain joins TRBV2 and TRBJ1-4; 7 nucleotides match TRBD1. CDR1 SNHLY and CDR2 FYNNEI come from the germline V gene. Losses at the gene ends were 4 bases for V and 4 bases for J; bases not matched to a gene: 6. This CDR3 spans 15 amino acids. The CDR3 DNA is TGTGCCAGCAGTGTCAGGGGGAGTGGTAATGAAAAACTGTTTTTT. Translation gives CASSVRGSGNEKLFF.

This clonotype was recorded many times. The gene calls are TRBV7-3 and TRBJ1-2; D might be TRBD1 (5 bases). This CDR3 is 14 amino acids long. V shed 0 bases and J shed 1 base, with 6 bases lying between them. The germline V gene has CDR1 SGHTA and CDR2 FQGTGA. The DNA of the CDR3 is TGTGCCAGCAGCTTAACGGGGGATAACTATGGCTACACCTTC. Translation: CASSLTGDNYGYTF.

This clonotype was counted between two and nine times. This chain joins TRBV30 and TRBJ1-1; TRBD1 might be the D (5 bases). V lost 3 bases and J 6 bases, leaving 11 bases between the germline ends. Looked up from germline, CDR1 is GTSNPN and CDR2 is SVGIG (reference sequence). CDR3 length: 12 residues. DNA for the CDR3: TGTGCCTGGAGACCAAAGGGGTCTGAAGCTTTCTTT. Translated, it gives CAWRPKGSEAFF.

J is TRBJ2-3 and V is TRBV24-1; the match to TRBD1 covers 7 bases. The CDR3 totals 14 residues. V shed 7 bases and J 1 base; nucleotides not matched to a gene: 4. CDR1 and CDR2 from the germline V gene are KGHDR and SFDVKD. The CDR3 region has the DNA TGTGCCACCAGGGGTACAGGGGGCACAGATACGCAGTATTTT. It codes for CATRGTGGTDTQYF.

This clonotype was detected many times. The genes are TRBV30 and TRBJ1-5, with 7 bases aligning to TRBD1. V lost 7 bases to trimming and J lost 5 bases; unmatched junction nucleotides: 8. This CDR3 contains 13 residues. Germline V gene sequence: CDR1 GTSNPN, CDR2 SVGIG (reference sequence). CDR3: CASHARGYQPQHF. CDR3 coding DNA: TGTGCCTCCCACGCCAGGGGGTATCAGCCCCAGCATTTT.

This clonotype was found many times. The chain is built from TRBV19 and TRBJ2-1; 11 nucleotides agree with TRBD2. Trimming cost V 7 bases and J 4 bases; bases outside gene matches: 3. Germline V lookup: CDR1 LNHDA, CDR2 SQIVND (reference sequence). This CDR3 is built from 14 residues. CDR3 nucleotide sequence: TGTGCCAGTAATCGACTAGCGGGGTACAATGAGCAGTTCTTC. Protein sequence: CASNRLAGYNEQFF.

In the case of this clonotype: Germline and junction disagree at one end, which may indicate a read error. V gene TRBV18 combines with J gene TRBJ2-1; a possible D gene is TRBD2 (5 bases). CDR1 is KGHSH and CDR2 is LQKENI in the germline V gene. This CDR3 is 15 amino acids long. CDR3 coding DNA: TGTGCCAGCTCACCTTGGACTCCCTCCCACAATGAGCAGTTCTTC. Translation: CASSPWTPSHNEQFF.

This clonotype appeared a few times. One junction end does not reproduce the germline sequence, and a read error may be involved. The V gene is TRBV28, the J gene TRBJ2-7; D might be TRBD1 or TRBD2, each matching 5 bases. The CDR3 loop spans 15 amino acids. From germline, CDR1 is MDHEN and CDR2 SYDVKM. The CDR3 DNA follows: TGTGCCGGCAGTTTGTACCGGGACGGCACCTACGAGCAGTACTTC. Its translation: CAGSLYRDGTYEQYF.

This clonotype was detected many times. CDR3 nucleotides: TGTGCCAGCAGACTGGGACAGGGGAGCCTCGAGCAGTACTTC. Translation gives CASRLGQGSLEQYF. V usage is TRBV2 and J usage is TRBJ2-7, with 10 positions matching TRBD1. Germline V CDR1 and CDR2: SNHLY, FYNNEI. This CDR3 has 14 amino acids. Unmatched junction bases numbered 8, after V lost 6 bases and J lost 6 bases. Drawing the rest from reference TRBV2 and TRBJ2-7, the complete variable domain is EPEVTQTPSHQVTQMGQEVILRCVPISNHLYFYWYRQILGQKVEFLVSFYNNEISEKSEIFDDQFSVERPDGSNFTLKIRSTKLEDSAMYFCASRLGQGSLEQYFGPGTRLTVT.

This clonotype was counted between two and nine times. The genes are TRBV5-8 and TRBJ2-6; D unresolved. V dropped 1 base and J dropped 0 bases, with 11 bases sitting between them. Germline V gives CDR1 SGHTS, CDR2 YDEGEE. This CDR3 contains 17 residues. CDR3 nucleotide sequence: TGTGCCAGCAGCTTGTACGGCAGTCTCTCTGGGGCCAACGTCCTGACTTTC. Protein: CASSLYGSLSGANVLTF.

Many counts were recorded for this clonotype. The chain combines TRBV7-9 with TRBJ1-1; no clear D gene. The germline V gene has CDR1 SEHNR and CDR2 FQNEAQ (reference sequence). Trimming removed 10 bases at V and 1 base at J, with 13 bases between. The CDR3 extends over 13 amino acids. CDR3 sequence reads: CAIRSPPNTEAFF. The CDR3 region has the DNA TGTGCCATCCGCTCCCCACCGAACACTGAAGCTTTCTTT.

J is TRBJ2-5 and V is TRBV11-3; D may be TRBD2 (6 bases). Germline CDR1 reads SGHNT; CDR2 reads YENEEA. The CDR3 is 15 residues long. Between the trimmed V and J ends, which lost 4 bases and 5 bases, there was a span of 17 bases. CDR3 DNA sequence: TGTGCCAGCAGCTCCTCGACGGAGGGAACGGAGACCCAGTACTTC. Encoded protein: CASSSSTEGTETQYF.

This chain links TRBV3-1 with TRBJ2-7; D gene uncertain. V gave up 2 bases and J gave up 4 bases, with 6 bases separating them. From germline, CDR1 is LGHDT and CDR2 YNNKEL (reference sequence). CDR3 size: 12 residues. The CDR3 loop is CASSQTYYEQYF. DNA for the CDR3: TGTGCCAGCAGCCAAACATATTACGAGCAGTACTTC.

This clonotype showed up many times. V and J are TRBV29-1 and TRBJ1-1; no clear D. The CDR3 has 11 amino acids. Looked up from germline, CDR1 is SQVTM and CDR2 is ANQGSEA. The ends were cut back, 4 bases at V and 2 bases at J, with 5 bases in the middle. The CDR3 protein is CSVVINTEAFF. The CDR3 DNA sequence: TGCAGCGTTGTGATAAACACTGAAGCTTTCTTT. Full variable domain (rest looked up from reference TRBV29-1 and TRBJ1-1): SAVISQKPSRDICQRGTSLTIQCQVDSQVTMMFWYRQQPGQSLTLIATANQGSEATYESGFVIDKFPISRPNLTFSTLTVSNMSPEDSSIYLCSVVINTEAFFGQGTRLTVV.

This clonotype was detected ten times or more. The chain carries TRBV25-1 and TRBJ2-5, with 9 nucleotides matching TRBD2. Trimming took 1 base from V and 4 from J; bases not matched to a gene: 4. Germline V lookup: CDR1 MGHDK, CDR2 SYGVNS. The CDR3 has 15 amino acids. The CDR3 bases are TGTGCCAGCAGTGAATCGAGCGGGAGGCGAGAGACCCAGTACTTC. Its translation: CASSESSGRRETQYF.

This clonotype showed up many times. CDR3 sequence (DNA): TGTGCCAGCAGTCCTCAACAAGTGAACACCGGGGAGCTGTTTTTT. Translating it yields CASSPQQVNTGELFF. V is TRBV28 and J is TRBJ2-2; D is ambiguous. CDR3 size: 15 residues. V dropped 5 bases and J dropped 1 base, with 11 bases sitting between them. CDR1 is MDHEN, CDR2 SYDVKM, per germline.

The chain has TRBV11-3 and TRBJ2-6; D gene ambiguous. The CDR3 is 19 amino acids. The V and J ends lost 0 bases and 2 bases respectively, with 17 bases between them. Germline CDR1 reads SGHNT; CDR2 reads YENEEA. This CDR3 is CASSLDPFGTETGANVLTF. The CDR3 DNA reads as TGTGCCAGCAGCTTAGATCCGTTTGGTACGGAGACTGGGGCCAACGTCCTGACTTTC.

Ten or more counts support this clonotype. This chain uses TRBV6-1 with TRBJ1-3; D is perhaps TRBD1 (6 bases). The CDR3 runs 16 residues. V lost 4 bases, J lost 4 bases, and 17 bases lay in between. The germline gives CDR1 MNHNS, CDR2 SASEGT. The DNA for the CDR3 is TGTGCCAGCAGTGGCAATTGGGGGCCTGGAGGAAACACCATATATTTT. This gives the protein CASSGNWGPGGNTIYF.

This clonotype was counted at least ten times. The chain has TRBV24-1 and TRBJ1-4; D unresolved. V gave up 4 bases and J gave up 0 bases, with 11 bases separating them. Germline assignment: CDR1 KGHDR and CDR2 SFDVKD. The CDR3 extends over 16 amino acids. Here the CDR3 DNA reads TGTGCCACCAGTGACCCCCGACCTCCAACTAATGAAAAACTGTTTTTT. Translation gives CATSDPRPPTNEKLFF.

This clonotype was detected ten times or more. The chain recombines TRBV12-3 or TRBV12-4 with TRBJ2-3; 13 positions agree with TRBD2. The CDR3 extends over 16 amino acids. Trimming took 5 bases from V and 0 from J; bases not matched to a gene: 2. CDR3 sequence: CASSETSGGSTDTQYF. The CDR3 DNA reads TGTGCCAGCAGTGAGACTAGCGGGGGGAGCACAGATACGCAGTATTTT.

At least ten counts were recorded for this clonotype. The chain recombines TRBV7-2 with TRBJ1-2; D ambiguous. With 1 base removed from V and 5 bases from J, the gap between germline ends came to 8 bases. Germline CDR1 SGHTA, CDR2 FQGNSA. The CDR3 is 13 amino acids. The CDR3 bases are TGTGCCAGCAGCTTAGTCTCAGCTTATGGCTACACCTTC. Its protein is CASSLVSAYGYTF.

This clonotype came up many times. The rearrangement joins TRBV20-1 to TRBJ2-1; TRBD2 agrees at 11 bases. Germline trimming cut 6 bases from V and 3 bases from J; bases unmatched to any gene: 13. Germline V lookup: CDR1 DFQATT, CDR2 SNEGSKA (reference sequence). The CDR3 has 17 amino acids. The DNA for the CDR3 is TGCAGTGCACCCGGGACTAGCGGACACGTCTTCTACAATGAGCAGTTCTTC. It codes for CSAPGTSGHVFYNEQFF.

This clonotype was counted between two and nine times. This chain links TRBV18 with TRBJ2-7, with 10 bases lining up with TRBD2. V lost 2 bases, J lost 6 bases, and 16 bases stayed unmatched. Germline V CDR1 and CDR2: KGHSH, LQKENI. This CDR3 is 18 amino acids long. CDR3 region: CASSPISSGRAAVSEQYF. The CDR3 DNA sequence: TGTGCCAGCTCACCAATATCGAGCGGGAGGGCCGCGGTAAGCGAGCAGTACTTC.

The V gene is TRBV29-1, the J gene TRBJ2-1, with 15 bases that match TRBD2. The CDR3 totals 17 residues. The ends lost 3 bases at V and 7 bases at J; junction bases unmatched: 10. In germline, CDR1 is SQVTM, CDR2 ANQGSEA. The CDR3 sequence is CSVEVAWTSGRGNEQFF. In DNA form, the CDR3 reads TGCAGCGTTGAGGTTGCTTGGACTAGCGGGAGGGGTAATGAGCAGTTCTTC.

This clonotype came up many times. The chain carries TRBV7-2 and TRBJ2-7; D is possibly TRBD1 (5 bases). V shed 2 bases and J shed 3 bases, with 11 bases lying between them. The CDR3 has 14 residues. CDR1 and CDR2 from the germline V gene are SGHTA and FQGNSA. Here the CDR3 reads CASSLWTQGYEQYF. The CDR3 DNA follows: TGTGCCAGCAGCTTATGGACGCAGGGCTACGAGCAGTACTTC.

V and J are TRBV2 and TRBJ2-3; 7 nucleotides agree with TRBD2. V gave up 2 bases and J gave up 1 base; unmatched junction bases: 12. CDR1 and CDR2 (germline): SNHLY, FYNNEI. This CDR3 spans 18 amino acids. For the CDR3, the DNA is TGTGCCAGCAGTGAATTTCTTGGGGCTAGCGGACGCACAGATACGCAGTATTTT. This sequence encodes CASSEFLGASGRTDTQYF.

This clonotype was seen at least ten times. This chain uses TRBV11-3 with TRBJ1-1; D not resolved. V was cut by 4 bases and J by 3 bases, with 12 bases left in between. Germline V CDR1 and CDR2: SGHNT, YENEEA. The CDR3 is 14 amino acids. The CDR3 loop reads CASSSRTVDTEAFF. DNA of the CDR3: TGTGCCAGCAGCTCCAGGACGGTTGACACTGAAGCTTTCTTT.

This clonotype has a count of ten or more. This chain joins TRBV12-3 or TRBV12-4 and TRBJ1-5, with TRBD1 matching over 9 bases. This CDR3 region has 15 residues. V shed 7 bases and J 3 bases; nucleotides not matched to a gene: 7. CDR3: CASTRDRGNNQPQHF. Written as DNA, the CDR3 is TGTGCCAGCACCCGCGACAGGGGGAACAATCAGCCCCAGCATTTT.